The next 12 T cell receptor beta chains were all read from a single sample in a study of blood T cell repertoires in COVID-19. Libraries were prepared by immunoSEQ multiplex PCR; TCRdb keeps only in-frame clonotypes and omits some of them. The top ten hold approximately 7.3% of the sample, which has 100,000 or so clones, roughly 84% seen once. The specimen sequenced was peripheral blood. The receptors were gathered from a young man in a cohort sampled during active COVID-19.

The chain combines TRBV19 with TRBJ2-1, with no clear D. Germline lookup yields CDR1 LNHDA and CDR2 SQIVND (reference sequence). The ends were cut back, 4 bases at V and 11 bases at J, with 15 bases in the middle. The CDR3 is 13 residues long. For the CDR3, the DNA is TGTGCCAGTAGTAGCAGTGTTGCCTCAAAGCAGTTCTTC. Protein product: CASSSSVASKQFF. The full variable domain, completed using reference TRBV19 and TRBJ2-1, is DGGITQSPKYLFRKEGQNVTLSCEQNLNHDAMYWYRQDPGQGLRLIYYSQIVNDFQKGDIAEGYSVSREKKESFPLTVTSAQKNPTAFYLCASSSSVASKQFFGPGTRLTVL.

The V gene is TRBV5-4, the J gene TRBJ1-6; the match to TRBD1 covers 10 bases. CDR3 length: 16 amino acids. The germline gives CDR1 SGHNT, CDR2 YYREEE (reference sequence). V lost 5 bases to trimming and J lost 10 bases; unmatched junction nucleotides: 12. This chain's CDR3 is CASSHRDRGVRSPLHF. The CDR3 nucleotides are TGTGCCAGCAGTCACCGGGACAGGGGTGTTCGATCACCCCTCCACTTT. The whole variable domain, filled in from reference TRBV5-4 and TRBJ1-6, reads ETGVTQSPTHLIKTRGQQVTLRCSSQSGHNTVSWYQQALGQGPQFIFQYYREEENGRGNFPPRFSGLQFPNYSSELNVNALELDDSALYLCASSHRDRGVRSPLHFGNGTRLTVT.

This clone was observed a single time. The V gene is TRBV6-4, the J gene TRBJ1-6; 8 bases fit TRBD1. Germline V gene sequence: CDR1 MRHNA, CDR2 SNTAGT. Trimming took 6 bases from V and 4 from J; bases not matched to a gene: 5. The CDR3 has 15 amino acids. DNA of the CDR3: TGTGCCAGCAGCCCACGACAGGGGTATAATTCACCCCTCCACTTT. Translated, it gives CASSPRQGYNSPLHF.

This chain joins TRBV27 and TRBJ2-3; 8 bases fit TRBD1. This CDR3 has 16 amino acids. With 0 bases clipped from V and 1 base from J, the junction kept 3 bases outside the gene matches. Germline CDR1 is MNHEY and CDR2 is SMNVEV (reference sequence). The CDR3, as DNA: TGTGCCAGCAGTTTATCCTCGGGACAGGGCACAGATACGCAGTATTTT. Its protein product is CASSLSSGQGTDTQYF.

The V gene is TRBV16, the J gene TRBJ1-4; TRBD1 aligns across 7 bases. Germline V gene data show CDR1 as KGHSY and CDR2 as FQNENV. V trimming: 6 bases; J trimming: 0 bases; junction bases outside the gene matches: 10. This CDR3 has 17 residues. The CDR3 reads CASSLGTEISTNEKLFF. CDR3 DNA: TGTGCCAGCAGTCTCGGGACAGAAATCTCAACTAATGAAAAACTGTTTTTT.

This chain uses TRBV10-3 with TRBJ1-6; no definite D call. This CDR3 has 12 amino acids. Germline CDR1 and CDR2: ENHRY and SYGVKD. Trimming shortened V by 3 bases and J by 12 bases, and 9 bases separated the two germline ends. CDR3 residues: CAISDISGPLHF. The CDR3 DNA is TGTGCCATCAGTGACATTTCAGGACCCCTCCACTTT.

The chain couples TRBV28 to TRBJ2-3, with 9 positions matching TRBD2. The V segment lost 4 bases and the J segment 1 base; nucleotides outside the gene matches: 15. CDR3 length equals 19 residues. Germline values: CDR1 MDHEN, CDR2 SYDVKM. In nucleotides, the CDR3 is TGTGCCAGCAGTTCTTTAACCAGCGGGGGGCCACCAGGCACAGATACGCAGTATTTT. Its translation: CASSSLTSGGPPGTDTQYF.

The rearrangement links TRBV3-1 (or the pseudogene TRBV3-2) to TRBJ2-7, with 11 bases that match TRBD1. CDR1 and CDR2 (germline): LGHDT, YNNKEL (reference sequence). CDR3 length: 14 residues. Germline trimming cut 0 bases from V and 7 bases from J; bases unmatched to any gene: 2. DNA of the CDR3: TGTGCCAGCAGCCAAGAGGGGACAGGGGGTGAGCAGTACTTC. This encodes CASSQEGTGGEQYF.

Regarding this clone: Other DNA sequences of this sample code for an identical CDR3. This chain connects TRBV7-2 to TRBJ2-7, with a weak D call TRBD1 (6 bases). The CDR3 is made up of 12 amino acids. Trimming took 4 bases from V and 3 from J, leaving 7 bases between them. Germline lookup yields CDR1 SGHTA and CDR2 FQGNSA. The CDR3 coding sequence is TGTGCCAGCAGCTCACAGGGCTACGAGCAGTACTTC. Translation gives CASSSQGYEQYF. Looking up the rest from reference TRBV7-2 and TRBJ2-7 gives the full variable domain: GAGVSQSPSNKVTEKGKDVELRCDPISGHTALYWYRQSLGQGLEFLIYFQGNSAPDKSGLPSDRFSAERTGGSVSTLTIQRTQQEDSAVYLCASSSQGYEQYFGPGTRLTVT.

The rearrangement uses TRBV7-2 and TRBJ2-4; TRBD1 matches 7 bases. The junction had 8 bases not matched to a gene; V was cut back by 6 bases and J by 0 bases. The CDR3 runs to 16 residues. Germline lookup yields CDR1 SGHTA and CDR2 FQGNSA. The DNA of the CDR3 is TGTGCCAGCAGTAAAGAGTCAGGGGGAGCCAAAAACATTCAGTACTTC. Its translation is CASSKESGGAKNIQYF. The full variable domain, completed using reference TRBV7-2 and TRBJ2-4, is GAGVSQSPSNKVTEKGKDVELRCDPISGHTALYWYRQSLGQGLEFLIYFQGNSAPDKSGLPSDRFSAERTGGSVSTLTIQRTQQEDSAVYLCASSKESGGAKNIQYFGAGTRLSVL.

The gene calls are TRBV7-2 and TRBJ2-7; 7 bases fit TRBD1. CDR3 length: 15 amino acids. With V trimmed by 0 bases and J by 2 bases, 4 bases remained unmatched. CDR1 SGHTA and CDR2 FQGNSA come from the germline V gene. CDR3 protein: CASSLAGQLTYEQYF. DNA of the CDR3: TGTGCCAGCAGCTTAGCGGGACAGCTCACCTACGAGCAGTACTTC.

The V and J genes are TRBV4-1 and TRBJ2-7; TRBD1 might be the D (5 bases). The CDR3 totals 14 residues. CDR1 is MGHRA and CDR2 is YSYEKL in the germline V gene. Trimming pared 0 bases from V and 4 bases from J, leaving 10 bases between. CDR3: CASSQDQRGYEQYF. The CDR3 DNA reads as TGCGCCAGCAGCCAAGATCAAAGGGGTTACGAGCAGTACTTC.